This TCR beta chain comes out of a study of CD8 T cells in Susac syndrome. Notes on the study in general: The authors acknowledged that their TCR sequencing and HLA analysis involved a relatively small number of individuals.

TCR beta was sequenced from blood CD8+ and CD4+ T cells. TEMRA cells were FACS-enriched and CD8+ and CD4+ T cells negatively isolated. Random hexamers served to reverse transcribe roughly 0.45 to 1 ug RNA. Amplification of TCR beta CDR3 spanned 54 Vbeta and 13 Jbeta via immunoSEQ multiplex PCR. TCRdb ran MiXCR on the immunoSEQ multiplex PCR reads and lists one entry per CDR3 protein. The table records some 99,000 distinct CDR3 sequences, around 95% of them present only once. As concerns this clonotype: Its cognate antigen is unknown.

Germline values: CDR1 DFQATT, CDR2 SNEGSKA (reference sequence). The trim removed 2 bases at V and 3 bases at J, leaving 7 bases unmatched. The CDR3 is 15 residues long. The rearrangement links TRBV20-1 to TRBJ2-1; 7 nucleotides line up with TRBD2. Sample: CD4+ T cells from PBMCs. This TCR was sampled from a human donor in good health. In DNA form, the CDR3 reads TGCAGTGCTAGATTCCGGGAGGAGAACTACAATGAGCAGTTCTTC. Its protein is CSARFREENYNEQFF.